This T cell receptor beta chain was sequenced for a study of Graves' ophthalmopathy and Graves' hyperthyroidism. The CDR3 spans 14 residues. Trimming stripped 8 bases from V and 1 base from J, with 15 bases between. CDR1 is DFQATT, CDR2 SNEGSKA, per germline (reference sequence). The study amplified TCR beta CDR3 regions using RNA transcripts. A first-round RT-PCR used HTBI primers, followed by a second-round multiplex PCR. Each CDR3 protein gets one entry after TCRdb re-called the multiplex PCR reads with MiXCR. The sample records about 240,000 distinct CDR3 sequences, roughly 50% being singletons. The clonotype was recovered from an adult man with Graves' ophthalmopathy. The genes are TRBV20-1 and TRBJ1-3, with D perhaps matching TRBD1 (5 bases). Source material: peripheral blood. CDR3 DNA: TGCAGTTTATCAGGGCCCGCTTCTGGAAACACCATATATTTT. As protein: CSLSGPASGNTIYF.